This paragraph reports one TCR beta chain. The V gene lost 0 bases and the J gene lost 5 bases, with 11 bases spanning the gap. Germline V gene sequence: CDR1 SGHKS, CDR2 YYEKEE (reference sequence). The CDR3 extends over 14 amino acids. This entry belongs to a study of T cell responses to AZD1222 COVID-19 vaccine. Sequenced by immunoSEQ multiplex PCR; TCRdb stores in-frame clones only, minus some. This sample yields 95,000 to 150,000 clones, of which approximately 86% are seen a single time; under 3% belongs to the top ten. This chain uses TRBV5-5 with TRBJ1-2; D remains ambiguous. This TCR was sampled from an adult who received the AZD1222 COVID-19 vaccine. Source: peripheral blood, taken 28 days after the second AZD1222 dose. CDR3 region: CASSLEAGRYGYTF. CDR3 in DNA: TGTGCCAGCAGCTTGGAAGCAGGTCGGTATGGCTACACCTTC.